Here is one T cell receptor beta chain with its context. Its recognized antigen is unknown. One base away there is no much larger clone; base qualities are not given. The collaborating institutions used their own protocols to collect whole blood in K2EDTA tubes. Collaborator samples were shipped for TCRbeta analysis as frozen whole blood, isolated PBMCs, or DNA extracted from either sample type. The data belong to a study of blood T cell repertoires in COVID-19 (dated by TCRdb to between 2020 and 2021). Broadly, across the study: Samples from collaborators originated in the United States, Italy and Spain and spanned both the acute and convalescent phases of COVID-19. The prospective study material was composed of cDNA or gDNA derived from T cells, B-cell-depleted T cells, or PBMCs. The dataset comprised deeply sampled blood TCRbeta repertoires from subjects exposed to, actively infected with, or recovered from COVID-19. The repertoires were made available in a free public database intended to serve as a resource for research on the immune response to SARS-CoV-2. Samples were obtained from the ongoing ImmuneRACE study (first 160 participants) and from 950 to 1,500 subjects provided by 6 global collaborators. A de-identified subject ID, COVID-19 status, age in years and sex were almost always included in the sample metadata. Where available, HLA class I and class II types were obtained from metadata supplied by the sample provider rather than from assay-based typing.

CDR1 and CDR2 were assigned from the germline V gene (reference sequence) as SEHNR and FQNEAQ. From the cysteine up to the phenylalanine, the CDR3 has a length of 13 residues. The DNA shown is the 39-base CDR3, in frame from base 1. V loses 5 bases of germline sequence and J loses 4 bases, and the interval between the two ends is 11 bases. TCRbeta CDR3 regions were amplified from genomic DNA by means of the immunoSEQ Assay, a bias-controlled multiplex PCR. The study's processing was this. Nucleated cell counts per sample were estimated from amplification of reference gene primers within the assay. Sequence reads were collapsed and filtered to measure the absolute abundance of every unique TCRbeta CDR3 rearrangement. For each sample, productive Simpson clonality was calculated by taking the square root of Simpson's diversity index across productive rearrangements. TCRdb took over this immuneACCESS table, retaining in-frame rearrangements with V and J assigned. Such tables are incomplete; in checked studies, under half of the missing clones stem from an unresolved V gene, and the remainder is unexplained. The D gene and trimming were derived from the DNA, and the V and J assignments and clone size from that table. The table for this sample lists under 200,000 clones; over 75% of them were counted only once. Around 2.7% of the sample belongs to the ten largest clones.

Broader findings and caveats from the paper: The quantity of clinical and demographic metadata differed by source and by participant and was supplied without curation.

The source material was peripheral blood. Rearrangement joined TRBV7-9 to TRBJ1-1; the D gene is perhaps TRBD1, from 6 matching bases. The TCR sequence derives from a man between 70 and 80 years old with acute or convalescent COVID-19. CDR3 protein: CASSLTGSTEAFF. The sequence in DNA is TGTGCCAGCAGCCTCACAGGGTCCACTGAAGCTTTCTTT.